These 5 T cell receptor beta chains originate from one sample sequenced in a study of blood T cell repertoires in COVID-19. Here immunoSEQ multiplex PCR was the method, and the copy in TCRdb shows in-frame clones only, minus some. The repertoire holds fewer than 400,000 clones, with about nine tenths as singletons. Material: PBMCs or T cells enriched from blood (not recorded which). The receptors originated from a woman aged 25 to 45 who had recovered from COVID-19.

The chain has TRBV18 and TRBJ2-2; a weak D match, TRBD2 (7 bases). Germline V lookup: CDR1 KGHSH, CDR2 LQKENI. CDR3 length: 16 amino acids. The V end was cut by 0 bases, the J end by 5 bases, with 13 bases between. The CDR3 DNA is TGTGCCAGCTCACCACCGGGGGGGCCCGAGACCGGGGAGCTGTTTTTT. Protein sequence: CASSPPGGPETGELFF.

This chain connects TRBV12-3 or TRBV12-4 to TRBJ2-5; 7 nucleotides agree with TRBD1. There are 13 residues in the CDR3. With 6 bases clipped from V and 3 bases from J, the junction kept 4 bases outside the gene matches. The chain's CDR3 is CASRDDREETQYF. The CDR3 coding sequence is TGTGCCAGCAGGGACGACAGGGAAGAGACCCAGTACTTC.

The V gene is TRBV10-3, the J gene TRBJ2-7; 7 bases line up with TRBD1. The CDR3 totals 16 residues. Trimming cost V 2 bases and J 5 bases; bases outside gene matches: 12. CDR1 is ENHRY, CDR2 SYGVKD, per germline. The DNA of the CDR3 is TGTGCCATCAGTGAGGAAGGGGGCTTCTTTACTGACGAGCAGTACTTC. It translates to CAISEEGGFFTDEQYF.

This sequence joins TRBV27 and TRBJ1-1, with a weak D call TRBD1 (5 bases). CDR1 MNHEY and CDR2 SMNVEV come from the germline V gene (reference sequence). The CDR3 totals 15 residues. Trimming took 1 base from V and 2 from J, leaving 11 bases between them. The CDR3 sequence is CASSLYGGRNTEAFF. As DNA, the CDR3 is TGTGCCAGCAGTTTATACGGGGGAAGAAACACTGAAGCTTTCTTT.

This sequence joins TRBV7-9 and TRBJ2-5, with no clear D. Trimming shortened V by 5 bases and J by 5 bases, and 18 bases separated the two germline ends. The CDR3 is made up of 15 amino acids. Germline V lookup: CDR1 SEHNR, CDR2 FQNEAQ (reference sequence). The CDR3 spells CASSPRPTEVETQYF. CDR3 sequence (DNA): TGTGCCAGCAGCCCAAGACCTACTGAGGTGGAGACCCAGTACTTC. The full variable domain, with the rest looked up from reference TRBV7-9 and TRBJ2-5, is DTGVSQNPRHKITKRGQNVTFRCDPISEHNRLYWYRQTLGQGPEFLTYFQNEAQLEKSRLLSDRFSAERPKGSFSTLEIQRTEQGDSAMYLCASSPRPTEVETQYFGPGTRLLVL.